Listed below are T cell receptor beta chains from one sample, sequenced in a study of T cells after yellow fever vaccination. Each CDR3 protein gets one entry after TCRdb re-called the 5' RACE reads with MiXCR. The sample holds about 85,000 distinct CDR3 sequences, about 14% seen once. The sequencing here drew on CD8+ T cells not binding an NS4B(214-222) dextramer, sorted from PBMCs, taken 21 days after the first yellow fever vaccination. Source of these receptors: a man aged 18 to 30 who received the YFV17D yellow fever vaccine. Each CDR3 is given with its conserved first and last residue. Each record gives: J gene, D gene, clone size, V gene, CDR3 DNA, CDR3 protein. A D gene is named only where the DNA matches it firmly. Clone size appears in some rows only: once, few, many, or a class for an expanded clone.

>TRBJ2-1|TRBD2|.|TRBV20-1
TGCAGTGCTAGAGCCAGGGGCCTAGCGGGTTACAATGAGCAGTTCTTC
CSARARGLAGYNEQFF
>TRBJ2-1|TRBD2|few|TRBV27
TGTGCCAGCAGTTTTGGACTAGCGGGGGGGCGCTACAATGAGCAGTTCTTC
CASSFGLAGGRYNEQFF
>TRBJ2-1|.|.|TRBV5-7
TGTGCCAGCATGACCCTCGGCGAAGCCTACAATGAGCAGTTCTTC
CASMTLGEAYNEQFF
>TRBJ2-2|TRBD1|.|TRBV7-6
TGTGCCTCAGGGGGTACCGCCAACACCGGGGAGCTGTTTTTT
CASGGTANTGELFF
>TRBJ1-1|.|.|TRBV6-5
TGTGCCAGCAGTTACGCTGGCGGACTGAACACTGAAGCTTTCTTT
CASSYAGGLNTEAFF
>TRBJ2-7|.|many|TRBV5-6
TGTGCCAGCAGCTTGAACTCCTACGAGCAGTACTTC
CASSLNSYEQYF
>TRBJ2-5|TRBD2|few|TRBV7-2
TGTGCCAGCAGCTTCGGGGACTACGAGACCCAGTACTTC
CASSFGDYETQYF
>TRBJ2-5|TRBD1|few|TRBV12-3/TRBV12-4
TGTGCCAGCAGGCCTCGACAGGGGGCGGGAGAGACCCAGTACTTC
CASRPRQGAGETQYF
>TRBJ1-2|.|.|TRBV15
TGTGCCACCAGCAGAGACCGGGGCTACTATGGCTACACCTTC
CATSRDRGYYGYTF
>TRBJ2-1|.|once|TRBV7-9
TGTGCCAGCAGGGTGACAGAGGGACACCAAACTTACAATGAGCAGTTCTTC
CASRVTEGHQTYNEQFF
>TRBJ2-3|.|few|TRBV5-1
TGCGCCAGCAGCTTGCTTCCGAGGGGAGATACGCAGTATTTT
CASSLLPRGDTQYF